The source of this T cell receptor (beta chain) is a study of blood T cell repertoires in COVID-19. Whole-study context: The study drew acute and convalescent COVID-19 samples from the United States, Italy and Spain. The cDNA or gDNA used as material had been derived from T cells, B-cell-depleted T cells, or PBMCs.

CDR1 is SGHAT and CDR2 is FQNNGV in the germline V gene. This CDR3 is built from 14 residues. The V gene lost 1 base and the J gene lost 4 bases, with 10 bases spanning the gap. Sequencing used immunoSEQ multiplex PCR; TCRdb keeps in-frame clones, though not all of them. The sample contains a few hundred thousand clones, 80% to 90% of which appear only once. This chain joins TRBV11-2 and TRBJ1-1; D not resolved. This receptor was obtained from a man in his forties who had recovered from COVID-19. Source material: PBMCs or T cells enriched from blood (not recorded which). This chain's CDR3 is CASSLGEGSTEAFF. In DNA, the CDR3 is TGTGCCAGCAGCTTAGGGGAGGGAAGCACTGAAGCTTTCTTT. The entire variable domain, with the rest obtained from reference TRBV11-2 and TRBJ1-1, is as follows: EAGVAQSPRYKIIEKRQSVAFWCNPISGHATLYWYQQILGQGPKLLIQFQNNGVVDDSQLPKDRFSAERLKGVDSTLKIQPAKLEDSAVYLCASSLGEGSTEAFFGQGTRLTVV.